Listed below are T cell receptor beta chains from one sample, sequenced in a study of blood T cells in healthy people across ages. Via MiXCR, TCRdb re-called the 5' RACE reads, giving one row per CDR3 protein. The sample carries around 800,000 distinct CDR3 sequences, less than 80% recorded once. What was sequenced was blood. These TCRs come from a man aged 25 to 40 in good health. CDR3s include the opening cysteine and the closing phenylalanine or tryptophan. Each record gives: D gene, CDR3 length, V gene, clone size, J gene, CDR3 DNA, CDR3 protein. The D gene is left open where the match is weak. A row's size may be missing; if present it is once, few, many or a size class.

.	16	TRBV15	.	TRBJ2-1	TGTGCCACCAGCCCCCCCGGGAGTAGCTCCTACAATGAGCAGTTCTTC	CATSPPGSSSYNEQFF
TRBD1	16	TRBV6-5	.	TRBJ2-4	TGTGCCAGCAGTACCTCCGGGACAGGGTTAGTGAGGGAGCAGTACTTC	CASSTSGTGLVREQYF
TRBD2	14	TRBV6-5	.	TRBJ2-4	TGTGCCAGCAGCCCCGGGACTATAAAAAACATTCAGTACTTC	CASSPGTIKNIQYF
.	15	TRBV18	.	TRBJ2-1	TGTGCCAGCTCACTCCCGAGACCGGCCTACAATGAGCAGTTCTTC	CASSLPRPAYNEQFF
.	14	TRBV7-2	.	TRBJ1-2	TGTGCCAGCAGCTTAGCTGACAGTAACTATGGCTACACCTTC	CASSLADSNYGYTF
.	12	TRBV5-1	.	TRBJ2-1	TGCGCCAGGGGCAACTCCTACAATGAGCAGTTCTTC	CARGNSYNEQFF
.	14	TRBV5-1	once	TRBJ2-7	TGCGCCGGCAGTTACTTTATTGACGGCTACGAGCAGTACTTC	CAGSYFIDGYEQYF
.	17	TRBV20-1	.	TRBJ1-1	TGCAGTGCTAGAGATGGCAGGGTCGGGGTTATGAACACTGAAGCTTTCTTT	CSARDGRVGVMNTEAFF
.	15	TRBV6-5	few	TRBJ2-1	TGTGCCAGCAGTTACTCTGAAGGGGCCTACAATGAGCAGTTCTTC	CASSYSEGAYNEQFF
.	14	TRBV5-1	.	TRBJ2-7	TGCGCCAGCAGCTTGGGGCAGGCCCTCTACGAGCAGTACTTC	CASSLGQALYEQYF
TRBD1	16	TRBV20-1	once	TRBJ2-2	TGCAGTGCTGAGGGTCCCAGGGGGCGGAACACCGGGGAGCTGTTTTTT	CSAEGPRGRNTGELFF
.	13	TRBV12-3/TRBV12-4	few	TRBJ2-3	TGTGCCAGCAGGCCCGTATCAATGGATACGCAGTATTTT	CASRPVSMDTQYF
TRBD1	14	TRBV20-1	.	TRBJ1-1	TGCAGTGCAGACCCGCGGGGACAGGGGAATGAAGCTTTCTTT	CSADPRGQGNEAFF
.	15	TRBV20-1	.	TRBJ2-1	TGCAGTGCTAGCCAGGGGAAGGTGTCCTACAATGAGCAGTTCTTC	CSASQGKVSYNEQFF
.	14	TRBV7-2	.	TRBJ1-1	TGTGCCTGCAGCACCTCCGGACCGTACACTGAAGCTTTCTTT	CACSTSGPYTEAFF
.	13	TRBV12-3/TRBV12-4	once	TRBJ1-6	TGTGCCAGCAGTAACAGGGTTCACTCACCCCTCCACTTT	CASSNRVHSPLHF
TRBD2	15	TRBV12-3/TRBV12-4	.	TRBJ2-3	TGTGCCAGCAGTTTAGGGACTAGCTTCCCAGATACGCAGTATTTT	CASSLGTSFPDTQYF
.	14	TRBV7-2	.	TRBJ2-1	TGTGCCAGCAGCTTAGACACTATTTACAATGAGCAGTTCTTC	CASSLDTIYNEQFF
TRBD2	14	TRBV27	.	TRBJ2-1	TGTGCCAGCAGTTATAGCGGGGGGCTAAATGAGCAGTTCTTC	CASSYSGGLNEQFF
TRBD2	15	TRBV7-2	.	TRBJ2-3	TGTGCCAGCAGCTCGACTAGCGGGGGGCAGGATACGCAGTATTTT	CASSSTSGGQDTQYF
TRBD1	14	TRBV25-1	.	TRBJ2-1	TGTGCCAGCAGTGACCCAGGGGGTAGCAATGAGCAGTTCTTC	CASSDPGGSNEQFF
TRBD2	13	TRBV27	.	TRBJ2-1	TGTGCCAGCAGTCGGGGGGGGTGGAATGAGCAGTTCTTC	CASSRGGWNEQFF
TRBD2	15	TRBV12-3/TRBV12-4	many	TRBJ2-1	TGTGCCATCCAACCTACTAGCGGGGGGGCCGGCGAGCAGTTCTTC	CAIQPTSGGAGEQFF
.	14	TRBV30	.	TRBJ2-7	TGTGCCTGGAGCGTAGTCAGGGGAGCGAACGAGCAGTACTTC	CAWSVVRGANEQYF
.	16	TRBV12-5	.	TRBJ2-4	TGTGCTAGTGGTTTGGTACTCTGGACAGTCAAAAACATTCAGTACTTC	CASGLVLWTVKNIQYF
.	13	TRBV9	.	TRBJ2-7	TGTGCCAGCAGCCCATCTCCCTACCGCGAGCAGTACTTC	CASSPSPYREQYF